Listed here are 19 T cell receptor beta chains from one sample, sequenced in a study of blood T cells in healthy people across ages. For the second PCR, which ran for about 6 to 11 cycles, a sample-barcoded 5' primer and a J-beta primer mix were used. TCRdb re-derived calls from the 5' RACE reads in MiXCR, one entry per CDR3 protein. The sample shows 890,000 or so distinct CDR3 sequences, about 62% of them seen only once. The specimen was blood. These receptors originate from a man in his thirties or forties in good health.

This clonotype was counted a single time. This sequence joins TRBV27 and TRBJ2-5, with 7 bases that match TRBD1. The J call may be wrong; the DNA end is better matched by TRBJ2-7. The CDR3 extends over 15 amino acids. Germline CDR1 reads MNHEY; CDR2 reads SMNVEV (reference sequence). In DNA form, the CDR3 reads TGTGCCAGCAGACCCCTCCCGACAGGGTACCACGAGCAGTACTTC. This encodes CASRPLPTGYHEQYF.

The chain has TRBV7-2 and TRBJ2-7, with 10 bases matching TRBD1. Germline CDR1 SGHTA, CDR2 FQGNSA. With 6 bases clipped from V and 2 bases from J, the junction kept 7 bases outside the gene matches. This CDR3 has 15 residues. The CDR3 DNA follows: TGTGCCAGCAGGAAGGGGACAGGGGCCCCCTACGAGCAGTACTTC. It specifies CASRKGTGAPYEQYF.

The CDR3 sequence: CASSLGLSTYEQYF. CDR3 sequence (DNA): TGTGCCAGCAGTCTGGGACTTTCTACCTACGAGCAGTACTTC. This chain uses TRBV27 with TRBJ2-5; weak D call: TRBD2 (6 bases). The DNA end is a closer match to TRBJ2-7, so the J assignment may be wrong. Germline assignment: CDR1 MNHEY and CDR2 SMNVEV (reference sequence). The CDR3 spans 14 residues.

This clonotype has ten or more counts. This chain connects TRBV12-3 or TRBV12-4 to TRBJ2-6; a possible D gene is TRBD1 (6 bases). Trimming pared 3 bases from V and 1 base from J, leaving 10 bases between. The CDR3 consists of 16 residues. The CDR3 nucleotides read TGTGCCAGCAGTTTGACAGGACTTTCTGGGGCCAACGTCCTGACTTTC. Translating it yields CASSLTGLSGANVLTF.

This clonotype was seen a few times. The chain has TRBV30 and TRBJ2-1, with 11 positions matching TRBD1. Germline CDR1 reads GTSNPN; CDR2 reads SVGIG (reference sequence). V shed 8 bases and J 6 bases; nucleotides not matched to a gene: 9. The CDR3 spans 14 residues. DNA for the CDR3: TGTGCCGGCTGGACAGGGGGCGCGTCCAATGAGCAGTTCTTC. Its translation: CAGWTGGASNEQFF.

This clonotype was seen a handful of times. The J gene is TRBJ2-6, the V gene TRBV10-3; a weak D match, TRBD1 (5 bases). The CDR3 spans 16 residues. Deletions cut 4 bases from V and 0 bases from J, with 10 bases between. Per germline, CDR1 ENHRY and CDR2 SYGVKD. In DNA form, the CDR3 reads TGTGCCATCAGTGTAACAGGAGCCTCTGGGGCCAACGTCCTGACTTTC. This translates into CAISVTGASGANVLTF.

This clonotype has a handful of counts. This chain links TRBV29-1 with TRBJ2-4, with 11 bases lining up with TRBD2. CDR1 SQVTM and CDR2 ANQGSEA come from the germline V gene. Trimming removed 4 bases from V and 9 bases from J; junction bases left unmatched: 14. The CDR3 spans 16 residues. CDR3 DNA: TGCAGCGTTGTCGGTAGCGGGGGGGCACCCTTAGGCATTCAGTACTTC. This sequence encodes CSVVGSGGAPLGIQYF.

The genes are TRBV29-1 and TRBJ1-2; D perhaps matches TRBD1 (5 bases). This CDR3 region has 11 residues. Germline V CDR1 and CDR2: SQVTM, ANQGSEA. The V and J ends lost 5 bases and 9 bases respectively, with 13 bases between them. The CDR3 spells CSVSGGGSYTF. As DNA, the CDR3 is TGCAGCGTTTCTGGGGGAGGAAGCTACACCTTC. Combining the CDR3 with reference TRBV29-1 and TRBJ1-2 gives the whole variable domain SAVISQKPSRDICQRGTSLTIQCQVDSQVTMMFWYRQQPGQSLTLIATANQGSEATYESGFVIDKFPISRPNLTFSTLTVSNMSPEDSSIYLCSVSGGGSYTFGSGTRLTVV.

The rearrangement uses TRBV3-1 and TRBJ2-3; possible D gene TRBD1, 5 bases. The germline V gene has CDR1 LGHDT and CDR2 YNNKEL (reference sequence). The ends were cut back, 4 bases at V and 4 bases at J, with 12 bases in the middle. The CDR3 loop spans 14 amino acids. CDR3: CASSLDSPADTQYF. CDR3 bases: TGTGCCAGCAGCCTTGACAGCCCCGCAGATACGCAGTATTTT.

This clonotype was seen only once. The rearrangement links TRBV29-1 to TRBJ2-3; the D is unclear. The germline V gene encodes CDR1 SQVTM and CDR2 ANQGSEA. The CDR3 is made up of 12 amino acids. The germline V and J ends were trimmed by 1 base and 4 bases, with 6 bases remaining between them. CDR3 DNA: TGCAGCGTTGAAGCTGAATCAGATACGCAGTATTTT. Translation gives CSVEAESDTQYF.

The genes are TRBV14 and TRBJ2-6; 8 nucleotides line up with TRBD1. The trim removed 5 bases at V and 0 bases at J, leaving 3 bases unmatched. Germline lookup yields CDR1 SGHDN and CDR2 FVKESK. The CDR3 has 16 residues. The CDR3 loop reads CASSWDRLSGANVLTF. The CDR3, as DNA: TGTGCCAGCAGCTGGGACAGGCTCTCTGGGGCCAACGTCCTGACTTTC.

The genes are TRBV9 and TRBJ1-5; no clear D gene. The CDR3 consists of 13 residues. Looked up from germline, CDR1 is SGDLS and CDR2 is YYNGEE. Trimming took 0 bases from V and 5 from J, leaving 6 bases between them. The CDR3 reads CASSVGQDQPQHF. CDR3 bases: TGTGCCAGCAGCGTAGGACAAGATCAGCCCCAGCATTTT. Full variable domain (rest looked up from reference TRBV9 and TRBJ1-5): DSGVTQTPKHLITATGQRVTLRCSPRSGDLSVYWYQQSLDQGLQFLIQYYNGEERAKGNILERFSAQQFPDLHSELNLSSLELGDSALYFCASSVGQDQPQHFGDGTRLSIL.

This clonotype was recorded a few times. The chain has TRBV9 and TRBJ2-1; 10 bases are a match to TRBD1. The CDR3 runs 16 residues. The germline CDR1 and CDR2 sequences are SGDLS and YYNGEE. The junction had 6 bases not matched to a gene; V was cut back by 3 bases and J by 3 bases. CDR3 sequence: CASSAGTGVLYNEQFF. CDR3 coding DNA: TGTGCCAGCAGCGCCGGGACAGGGGTGCTCTACAATGAGCAGTTCTTC. The variable domain in full, with the rest retrieved from reference TRBV9 and TRBJ2-1, is DSGVTQTPKHLITATGQRVTLRCSPRSGDLSVYWYQQSLDQGLQFLIQYYNGEERAKGNILERFSAQQFPDLHSELNLSSLELGDSALYFCASSAGTGVLYNEQFFGPGTRLTVL.

The chain couples TRBV20-1 to TRBJ1-5, with a possible D match to TRBD1 (5 bases). The CDR3 is made up of 16 amino acids. Looked up from germline, CDR1 is DFQATT and CDR2 is SNEGSKA (reference sequence). With 1 base removed from V and 6 bases from J, the gap between germline ends came to 19 bases. CDR3 sequence reads: CSARALLQGPRQPQHF. CDR3 in DNA: TGCAGTGCTAGAGCCCTTCTCCAGGGTCCGCGTCAGCCCCAGCATTTT.

This clonotype was recorded only once. The CDR3 nucleotides read TGTGCCAGCAGCATACGGACAGGGGGCCTCGTAGAACAGCCCCAGCATTTT. The encoded protein is CASSIRTGGLVEQPQHF. The chain combines TRBV21-1 with TRBJ1-5; the table's TRBD1 call for D was not verified on the DNA. TRBV21-1 is marked as a pseudogene. The CDR3 is 17 residues long.

The table lists this clonotype with a count of one. The CDR3 loop reads CASRVQGTQETQYF. CDR3 bases: TGTGCCAGCAGAGTACAGGGGACACAAGAGACCCAGTACTTC. The rearrangement joins TRBV12-3 or TRBV12-4 to TRBJ2-5; TRBD1 aligns across 7 bases. V was clipped by 6 bases and J by 2 bases; unmatched bases: 6. CDR3 length: 14 residues.

The chain uses TRBV7-9 and TRBJ2-2; TRBD1 is a possible D gene (5 bases). Trimming shortened V by 5 bases and J by 3 bases, and 19 bases separated the two germline ends. The CDR3 length is 17 residues. The germline gives CDR1 SEHNR, CDR2 FQNEAQ (reference sequence). The CDR3 sequence: CASSTPTAGPDTGELFF. CDR3 sequence (DNA): TGTGCCAGCAGCACCCCTACGGCAGGGCCCGACACCGGGGAGCTGTTTTTT.

This clonotype was counted only a few times. The V and J genes are TRBV4-1 and TRBJ2-7, with a possible D match to TRBD2 (6 bases). CDR3 length: 14 residues. Trimming removed 1 base from V and 4 bases from J, with 11 bases in between. The germline CDR1 and CDR2 sequences are MGHRA and YSYEKL. CDR3 in DNA: TGCGCCAGCAGCCAAGTAGCGGCGGTATACGAGCAGTACTTC. Protein sequence: CASSQVAAVYEQYF.

The V and J genes are TRBV10-3 and TRBJ2-1; 7 positions agree with TRBD2. V was clipped by 11 bases and J by 6 bases; unmatched bases: 7. The CDR3 consists of 12 residues. Germline V gives CDR1 ENHRY, CDR2 SYGVKD. The CDR3 DNA sequence: TGTGCCGCGGGGAGGGGAGGCAATGAGCAGTTCTTC. It translates to CAAGRGGNEQFF.